Below, 29 T cell receptor beta chains from the same sample are listed, as sequenced in a study of blood T cell repertoires in COVID-19. Some clones are missing from TCRdb's copy, which holds only in-frame ones; the method was immunoSEQ multiplex PCR. The sample holds tens of thousands of clones, over 60% seen once. Sequences were obtained from peripheral blood. These TCRs come from a woman aged 50 to 60 with active or convalescent COVID-19.

The sample holds many counts of this clone. The chain combines TRBV2 with TRBJ1-4, with 9 bases identical to TRBD1. Per germline, CDR1 SNHLY and CDR2 FYNNEI. V dropped 6 bases and J dropped 6; count of bases not matched to a gene: 8. The CDR3 contains 15 residues. CDR3 in DNA: TGTGCCAGCAGACCGGACAGGGGTTTTTATGAAAAACTGTTTTTT. The encoded protein is CASRPDRGFYEKLFF.

The CDR3 bases are TGTGCCAGCAGGTATGGCGAGACCGCAGGTCAAGAGACCCAGTACTTC. This gives the protein CASRYGETAGQETQYF. The chain recombines TRBV2 with TRBJ2-5; D call uncertain. The CDR3 runs to 16 residues. Germline CDR1 SNHLY, CDR2 FYNNEI. Deletions cut 6 bases from V and 2 bases from J, with 19 bases between.

The rearrangement uses TRBV27 and TRBJ2-2, with 9 bases matching TRBD1. This CDR3 is built from 18 residues. Trimming took 5 bases from V and 1 from J; bases not matched to a gene: 11. Germline CDR1 reads MNHEY; CDR2 reads SMNVEV (reference sequence). The CDR3 loop reads CASSPGQGRGLNTGELFF. DNA of the CDR3: TGTGCCAGCAGTCCCGGACAGGGGAGGGGATTGAACACCGGGGAGCTGTTTTTT.

V and J are TRBV7-2 and TRBJ2-7; the match to TRBD2 covers 15 bases. Germline assignment: CDR1 SGHTA and CDR2 FQGNSA. Losses at the gene ends were 8 bases for V and 1 base for J; bases not matched to a gene: 6. The CDR3 runs to 16 residues. CDR3 in DNA: TGTGCCAGCGGGACTAGCGGGAGGCTGAGGTCCTACGAGCAGTACTTC. This translates into CASGTSGRLRSYEQYF.

The chain uses TRBV11-2 and TRBJ2-7; D gene uncertain. The CDR3 has 12 residues. V lost 3 bases and J lost 2, with 5 bases in between. Germline V lookup: CDR1 SGHAT, CDR2 FQNNGV. Here the CDR3 reads CASSFATYEQYF. CDR3 nucleotides: TGTGCCAGCAGCTTCGCGACCTACGAGCAGTACTTC.

Turning to this clone: One junction end does not reproduce the germline sequence, and a read error may be involved. The chain carries TRBV7-7 and TRBJ2-3; 8 bases map to TRBD2. CDR1 SSHAT and CDR2 FNYEAQ come from the germline V gene (reference sequence). The CDR3 spans 15 residues. As DNA, the CDR3 is TGTGCTAGCAGCTTAGGACTAGCCAGCACAGATACGCAGTATTTT. Its translation is CASSLGLASTDTQYF. Using reference TRBV7-7 and TRBJ2-3 for the parts outside the CDR3, the full variable domain is GAGVSQSPRYKVTKRGQDVTLRCDPISSHATLYWYQQALGQGPEFLTYFNYEAQPDKSGLPSDRFSAERPEGSISTLTIQRTEQRDSAMYRCASSLGLASTDTQYFGPGTRLTVL.

This clone came up a few times. The chain uses TRBV6-5 and TRBJ2-2; 8 nucleotides line up with TRBD2. The CDR3 is made up of 15 amino acids. Germline V gene lookup returns CDR1 MNHEY and CDR2 SVGAGI. J was trimmed by 4 bases and V by 8 bases; bases with no gene match: 9. The CDR3 nucleotides read TGTGCCAGCGGCCTCGGGACTAGGGTCACCGGGGAGCTGTTTTTT. Its protein product is CASGLGTRVTGELFF.

The J gene is TRBJ2-1, the V gene TRBV7-9; the D gene is possibly TRBD1 (6 bases). With 5 bases removed from V and 12 bases from J, the gap between germline ends came to 17 bases. This CDR3 spans 13 amino acids. Germline V CDR1 and CDR2: SEHNR, FQNEAQ (reference sequence). DNA of the CDR3: TGTGCCAGCAGCCACTACAGGGACCCCTGGCAGTTCTTC. This gives the protein CASSHYRDPWQFF.

This sequence joins TRBV11-2 and TRBJ1-6; D ambiguous. From germline, CDR1 is SGHAT and CDR2 FQNNGV. V lost 6 bases to trimming and J lost 4 bases, with 10 bases between them. The CDR3 extends over 14 amino acids. The CDR3 sequence: CASRPTDYNSPLHF. The CDR3 DNA sequence: TGTGCCAGCAGGCCCACAGATTATAATTCACCCCTCCACTTT.

The chain carries TRBV7-9 and TRBJ2-1; 14 bases are a match to TRBD2. This CDR3 has 18 residues. V trimming: 2 bases; J trimming: 6 bases; junction bases outside the gene matches: 9. Germline lookup yields CDR1 SEHNR and CDR2 FQNEAQ (reference sequence). The CDR3 sequence is CASSLTRTSGRRGNEQFF. CDR3 sequence (DNA): TGTGCCAGCAGCTTAACCAGGACTAGCGGGAGGAGGGGCAATGAGCAGTTCTTC. Supplemented by reference TRBV7-9 and TRBJ2-1, the full variable domain reads DTGVSQNPRHKITKRGQNVTFRCDPISEHNRLYWYRQTLGQGPEFLTYFQNEAQLEKSRLLSDRFSAERPKGSFSTLEIQRTEQGDSAMYLCASSLTRTSGRRGNEQFFGPGTRLTVL.

The V gene is TRBV25-1, the J gene TRBJ2-3; 9 nucleotides align to TRBD1. Per germline, CDR1 MGHDK and CDR2 SYGVNS. The CDR3 totals 15 residues. V lost 4 bases to trimming and J lost 5 bases; unmatched junction nucleotides: 7. The CDR3 DNA is TGTGCCAGCAGTGGGAGGGGACAGGGCGAAGATACGCAGTATTTT. This encodes CASSGRGQGEDTQYF.

The chain recombines TRBV5-1 with TRBJ2-3, with 7 bases lining up with TRBD1. The germline CDR1 and CDR2 sequences are SGHRS and YFSETQ. This CDR3 spans 18 amino acids. Trimming took 1 base from V and 3 from J; bases not matched to a gene: 14. For the CDR3, the DNA is TGCGCCAGCAGCTTGTGGAGTCAGGGGACAGTGGTTACAGATACGCAGTATTTT. Its translation is CASSLWSQGTVVTDTQYF.

The V call is TRBV2, the J call TRBJ2-7; the D is unclear. With 6 bases removed from V and 2 bases from J, the gap between germline ends came to 5 bases. The length of the CDR3 is 11 residues. Looked up from germline, CDR1 is SNHLY and CDR2 is FYNNEI. The CDR3 DNA sequence: TGTGCCAGCAGCTATGCCTACGAGCAGTACTTC. Translating it yields CASSYAYEQYF.

V and J are TRBV18 and TRBJ1-1; 7 bases line up with TRBD1. Germline CDR1 is KGHSH and CDR2 is LQKENI. This CDR3 contains 14 residues. Trimming removed 3 bases from V and 8 bases from J; junction bases left unmatched: 9. The CDR3 DNA sequence: TGTGCCAGCTCACCCTCGACAGGGATCGGGGAAGCTTTCTTT. The encoded protein is CASSPSTGIGEAFF.

This rearrangement joins TRBV19 to TRBJ2-7; D is perhaps TRBD2 (6 bases). The ends were cut back, 3 bases at V and 0 bases at J, with 18 bases in the middle. The CDR3 runs to 17 residues. Germline V gene data show CDR1 as LNHDA and CDR2 as SQIVND (reference sequence). CDR3 coding DNA: TGTGCCAGTAGTATCTTAGTTGGGGGGTCGAGCTCCTACGAGCAGTACTTC. As protein: CASSILVGGSSSYEQYF.

The rearrangement uses TRBV9 and TRBJ2-7; 9 bases align to TRBD1. Germline V CDR1 and CDR2: SGDLS, YYNGEE. The CDR3 spans 14 residues. Trimming at V came to 5 bases and at J to 4 bases, leaving 7 bases not matched to a gene. CDR3 DNA: TGTGCCAGCAGTCAAGGGGGGACAGGGTACGAGCAGTACTTC. Its protein is CASSQGGTGYEQYF.

V gene TRBV30 combines with J gene TRBJ1-1, with D possibly matching TRBD1 (6 bases). V dropped 2 bases and J dropped 1 base, with 11 bases sitting between them. CDR3 length: 14 residues. CDR1 and CDR2 from the germline V gene are GTSNPN and SVGIG (reference sequence). In DNA, the CDR3 is TGTGCCTGGAGTCCGACAGGCCGGAACACTGAAGCTTTCTTT. Its protein is CAWSPTGRNTEAFF.

The V gene is TRBV28, the J gene TRBJ2-5, with 12 bases fitting TRBD2. V lost 2 bases, J lost 7 bases, and 8 bases stayed unmatched. The CDR3 loop spans 16 amino acids. In germline, CDR1 is MDHEN, CDR2 SYDVKM. The CDR3 sequence is CASSLGTSGWKRTQYF. The CDR3 DNA follows: TGTGCCAGCAGTTTAGGGACTAGCGGGTGGAAACGGACCCAGTACTTC.

This clone was recorded only once. V usage is TRBV5-6 and J usage is TRBJ2-7; D is uncertain. V was trimmed by 2 bases and J by 3 bases, leaving 3 bases between them. Germline lookup yields CDR1 SGHDT and CDR2 YYEEEE. The CDR3 extends over 11 amino acids. The chain's CDR3 is CASSFLYEQYF. Written as DNA, the CDR3 is TGTGCCAGCAGCTTCCTCTACGAGCAGTACTTC.

V gene TRBV5-6 combines with J gene TRBJ1-2; 9 positions match TRBD1. The CDR3 length is 15 residues. Trimming cost V 4 bases and J 7 bases; bases outside gene matches: 11. Per germline, CDR1 SGHDT and CDR2 YYEEEE. The CDR3 sequence: CASSLPGQGDRGYTF. For the CDR3, the DNA is TGTGCCAGCAGCCTGCCGGGACAGGGAGATCGTGGCTACACCTTC.

This clone occurred a few times. V gene TRBV7-3 combines with J gene TRBJ2-1; 7 nucleotides agree with TRBD2. The CDR3 consists of 16 residues. Germline V lookup: CDR1 SGHTA, CDR2 FQGTGA. V gave up 2 bases and J gave up 7 bases; unmatched junction bases: 11. The CDR3 DNA reads as TGTGCCAGCAGCTTACGGCCGGGAGGATCGAGGAATGAGCAGTTCTTC. This encodes CASSLRPGGSRNEQFF.

The chain couples TRBV3-1 (or the pseudogene TRBV3-2) to TRBJ2-7; perhaps TRBD2 as D (6 bases). CDR1 and CDR2 (germline): LGHDT, YNNKEL (reference sequence). Between the trimmed V and J ends, which lost 4 bases and 7 bases, there was a span of 17 bases. The CDR3 sequence is 14 residues long. For the CDR3, the DNA is TGTGCCAGCAGCCTCGGGGGTCGGCTAGGGGAGCAGTACTTC. Its protein is CASSLGGRLGEQYF.

This chain joins TRBV5-1 and TRBJ2-2; D gene unclear. This CDR3 comprises 17 residues. In germline, CDR1 is SGHRS, CDR2 YFSETQ. V lost 1 base and J lost 4, with 17 bases in between. CDR3: CASSLMSDPSVTGELFF. In nucleotides, the CDR3 is TGCGCCAGCAGCTTGATGAGCGACCCCTCGGTCACCGGGGAGCTGTTTTTT.

This clone occurred a few times. The chain recombines TRBV19 with TRBJ1-2; D is uncertain. This CDR3 is built from 13 residues. The germline V gene encodes CDR1 LNHDA and CDR2 SQIVND (reference sequence). V shed 3 bases and J shed 4 bases, with 9 bases lying between them. CDR3 coding DNA: TGTGCCAGTAGTATGAGGATGGGCTATGGCTACACCTTC. Encoded protein: CASSMRMGYGYTF. Variable domain in full (rest from reference TRBV19 and TRBJ1-2): DGGITQSPKYLFRKEGQNVTLSCEQNLNHDAMYWYRQDPGQGLRLIYYSQIVNDFQKGDIAEGYSVSREKKESFPLTVTSAQKNPTAFYLCASSMRMGYGYTFGSGTRLTVV.

This chain links TRBV11-2 with TRBJ2-3; TRBD2 is a possible D gene (6 bases). There are 13 residues in the CDR3. Per germline, CDR1 SGHAT and CDR2 FQNNGV. V lost 1 base, J lost 4 bases, and 6 bases lay in between. In nucleotides, the CDR3 is TGTGCCAGCAGCTTAGGGGGGGCAGATACGCAGTATTTT. This sequence encodes CASSLGGADTQYF.

V and J are TRBV24-1 and TRBJ2-1; 8 bases are shared with TRBD1. This CDR3 spans 14 amino acids. Germline CDR1 KGHDR, CDR2 SFDVKD. Trimming cost V 3 bases and J 6 bases; bases outside gene matches: 3. The DNA of the CDR3 is TGTGCCACCAGTGATCGTACAGGGGGCAATGAGCAGTTCTTC. It translates to CATSDRTGGNEQFF.

The J gene is TRBJ1-2, the V gene TRBV28; perhaps TRBD1 as D (6 bases). V was trimmed by 4 bases and J by 5 bases, leaving 14 bases between them. Germline V gene sequence: CDR1 MDHEN, CDR2 SYDVKM. This CDR3 comprises 14 residues. The DNA for the CDR3 is TGTGCCAGCAGTTCCGAGGGGGGGAGGTATGGCTACACCTTC. Its translation: CASSSEGGRYGYTF.

The genes are TRBV3-1 (or the pseudogene TRBV3-2) and TRBJ2-1, with D unclear. Trimming left V 0 bases short and J 0 bases short, with 9 bases between. This CDR3 contains 16 residues. Per the germline V gene, CDR1 is LGHDT and CDR2 is YNNKEL (reference sequence). The CDR3 is CASSQDISGSYNEQFF. CDR3 nucleotides: TGTGCCAGCAGCCAAGATATCAGTGGCTCCTACAATGAGCAGTTCTTC.

The rearrangement joins TRBV6-1 to TRBJ1-1; 10 bases are a match to TRBD1. CDR3 size: 14 residues. Germline CDR1 is MNHNS and CDR2 is SASEGT. V lost 2 bases to trimming and J lost 11 bases; unmatched junction nucleotides: 8. CDR3 residues: CASSEQGQGSRAFF. The DNA of the CDR3 is TGTGCCAGCAGTGAACAGGGACAGGGGAGTCGGGCTTTCTTT.